This TCR beta chain was retrieved from a study of Graves' ophthalmopathy and Graves' hyperthyroidism. Whole-study findings and limits: The blood repertoire also included most expanded thyroid clonotypes above 0.001 frequency.

The authors amplified TCR beta CDR3 regions, and they did so from RNA transcripts for repertoire sequencing. HTBI primers were used in a first-round RT-PCR, which preceded a second-round multiplex PCR. In TCRdb, the multiplex PCR reads were re-called with MiXCR into one record per CDR3 protein. Here the sample spans approximately 480,000 distinct CDR3 sequences, approximately 14% being singletons. Germline-derived CDR1 and CDR2 are MNHEY and SMNVEV (reference sequence). CDR3 size: 15 residues. V shed 10 bases, J shed 3 bases, and the junction held 13 bases outside the gene matches. This clonotype has at least ten counts. Its antigen remains unidentified.

This chain links TRBV27 with TRBJ2-7, with 9 nucleotides matching TRBD1. The TCR sequence derives from a woman aged 30 to 39 with Graves' ophthalmopathy. The sample comprised blood. CDR3 in amino acids: CATRQGGTGIYEQYF. Written as DNA, the CDR3 is TGTGCCACCCGACAGGGGGGGACAGGTATCTACGAGCAGTACTTC.